A selection of T cell receptor beta chains follows, all from one sample in a study of control samples from healthy donors and cancer patients. Clones were sequenced by immunoSEQ multiplex PCR, and TCRdb holds only the in-frame ones, with some missing. The repertoire holds approximately 30,000 clones, with approximately 94% as singletons. Sequenced: blood. The receptors here all came from a man between 60 and 75 years old in good health. Both conserved end residues are part of each CDR3. Fields, in order: clone size, D gene, V gene, J gene, CDR3 length, CDR3 DNA, CDR3 protein. D genes are given only for firm matches. Rows may omit the clone size; those that give it use once, few, many or a size class.

clone size: .; D gene: .; V gene: TRBV10-2; J gene: TRBJ2-7; CDR3 length: 14; CDR3 DNA: TGCGCCAGCTGTCCGATCTTGGGCTCCTACGAGCAGTACTTC; CDR3 protein: CASCPILGSYEQYF
clone size: .; D gene: .; V gene: TRBV10-1; J gene: TRBJ2-3; CDR3 length: 17; CDR3 DNA: TGCGCCAGCAGTGAGTCCTGGGGTACCCCGAGCACAGATACGCAGTATTTT; CDR3 protein: CASSESWGTPSTDTQYF
clone size: .; D gene: .; V gene: TRBV7-9; J gene: TRBJ2-6; CDR3 length: 12; CDR3 DNA: TGTGCCACCGGTTCTGGGGCCAACGTCCTGACTTTC; CDR3 protein: CATGSGANVLTF
clone size: few; D gene: TRBD1; V gene: TRBV19; J gene: TRBJ2-7; CDR3 length: 15; CDR3 DNA: TGTGCCAGTAGTGGTCCGGGACAGGGGGCTTACGAGCAGTACTTC; CDR3 protein: CASSGPGQGAYEQYF
clone size: .; D gene: .; V gene: TRBV7-9; J gene: TRBJ1-6; CDR3 length: 14; CDR3 DNA: TGTGCCAGCAGCTTCGAGGGCAGTAATTCACCCCTCCACTTT; CDR3 protein: CASSFEGSNSPLHF
clone size: .; D gene: .; V gene: TRBV6-6; J gene: TRBJ1-2; CDR3 length: 13; CDR3 DNA: TGTGCCAGCAGTTACTCCTTCAGCTCTGGCTACACCTTC; CDR3 protein: CASSYSFSSGYTF
clone size: .; D gene: .; V gene: TRBV20-1; J gene: TRBJ1-5; CDR3 length: 15; CDR3 DNA: TGCAGTGCTAGTGCACGGGACGGCCTTAATCAGCCCCAGCATTTT; CDR3 protein: CSASARDGLNQPQHF
clone size: .; D gene: TRBD1; V gene: TRBV14; J gene: TRBJ2-7; CDR3 length: 15; CDR3 DNA: TGTGCCAGCAGCCAAGGCTGGGGACAGGGGTATCCCAGGTACTTC; CDR3 protein: CASSQGWGQGYPRYF
clone size: .; D gene: .; V gene: TRBV6-5; J gene: TRBJ2-3; CDR3 length: 15; CDR3 DNA: TGTGCCAGCAGACGGGACCTCGGGGGGCCAGATACGCAGTATTTT; CDR3 protein: CASRRDLGGPDTQYF
clone size: .; D gene: .; V gene: TRBV9; J gene: TRBJ1-3; CDR3 length: 14; CDR3 DNA: TGTGCCAGCAGCGGAAGACTAAGCGGAAACACCATATATTTT; CDR3 protein: CASSGRLSGNTIYF
clone size: once; D gene: .; V gene: TRBV27; J gene: TRBJ1-5; CDR3 length: 13; CDR3 DNA: TGTGCCAGCAGTTTAGGCGGAGGTCAGCCCCAGCATTTT; CDR3 protein: CASSLGGGQPQHF
clone size: once; D gene: .; V gene: TRBV14; J gene: TRBJ1-1; CDR3 length: 15; CDR3 DNA: TGTGCCAGCAGCCAAGTGCGAGGGTTAGGCACTGAAGCTTTCTTT; CDR3 protein: CASSQVRGLGTEAFF
clone size: .; D gene: .; V gene: TRBV3-1/TRBV3-2; J gene: TRBJ2-7; CDR3 length: 13; CDR3 DNA: TGTGCCAGCAGCCCAGGGCAGACCTACGAGCAGTACTTC; CDR3 protein: CASSPGQTYEQYF
clone size: .; D gene: .; V gene: TRBV7-2; J gene: TRBJ1-5; CDR3 length: 13; CDR3 DNA: TGTGCCAGCAGCTTAGGCGGGTTTCAGCCCCAGCATTTT; CDR3 protein: CASSLGGFQPQHF
clone size: once; D gene: .; V gene: TRBV12-3/TRBV12-4; J gene: TRBJ1-2; CDR3 length: 12; CDR3 DNA: TGTGCCAGCAGTGGGCAAGGTTATGGCTACACCTTC; CDR3 protein: CASSGQGYGYTF
clone size: .; D gene: .; V gene: TRBV21-1; J gene: TRBJ1-1; CDR3 length: 14; CDR3 DNA: TGTGCCAGCAGCAAGCGGGGGTCAAACACTGAAGCTTTCTTT; CDR3 protein: CASSKRGSNTEAFF
clone size: .; D gene: .; V gene: TRBV29-1; J gene: TRBJ2-1; CDR3 length: 13; CDR3 DNA: TGCAGCGTTGACGGGGGGCTTTACAATGAGCAGTTCTTC; CDR3 protein: CSVDGGLYNEQFF
clone size: .; D gene: .; V gene: TRBV6-8; J gene: TRBJ1-2; CDR3 length: 14; CDR3 DNA: TGTGCCAGCAGTTACAGGGGAGCGGACTATGGCTACACCTTC; CDR3 protein: CASSYRGADYGYTF
clone size: .; D gene: .; V gene: TRBV20-1; J gene: TRBJ2-1; CDR3 length: 11; CDR3 DNA: TGCAGTGTTAACAGCCACAATGAGCAGTTCTTC; CDR3 protein: CSVNSHNEQFF
clone size: once; D gene: .; V gene: TRBV6-5; J gene: TRBJ1-3; CDR3 length: 15; CDR3 DNA: TGTGCCAGCAGTTACAAGGGGGGCCCTGGAAACACCATATATTTT; CDR3 protein: CASSYKGGPGNTIYF
clone size: .; D gene: TRBD2; V gene: TRBV18; J gene: TRBJ2-1; CDR3 length: 16; CDR3 DNA: TGTGCCAGCTCGGATAGCGGGGGGAGCTCCTACAATGAGCAGTTCTTC; CDR3 protein: CASSDSGGSSYNEQFF
clone size: .; D gene: TRBD1; V gene: TRBV19; J gene: TRBJ1-2; CDR3 length: 15; CDR3 DNA: TGTGCCAGTAGTATCCCAACAGGGGGCTTCTATGGCTACACCTTC; CDR3 protein: CASSIPTGGFYGYTF
clone size: .; D gene: .; V gene: TRBV10-3; J gene: TRBJ2-3; CDR3 length: 14; CDR3 DNA: TGTGCCATCAGTGGGGAAGGGAGCACAGATACGCAGTATTTT; CDR3 protein: CAISGEGSTDTQYF
clone size: .; D gene: .; V gene: TRBV18; J gene: TRBJ2-2; CDR3 length: 13; CDR3 DNA: TGTGCCAGCTCACCAGGATACACCGGGGAGCTGTTTTTT; CDR3 protein: CASSPGYTGELFF
clone size: .; D gene: .; V gene: TRBV6-5; J gene: TRBJ2-3; CDR3 length: 11; CDR3 DNA: TGTGCCAGCAGTTACAAGGATACGCAGTATTTT; CDR3 protein: CASSYKDTQYF
clone size: .; D gene: .; V gene: TRBV4-1; J gene: TRBJ2-1; CDR3 length: 14; CDR3 DNA: TGCGCCAGCAGCCCCGGCGGTACTTACAATGAGCAGTTCTTC; CDR3 protein: CASSPGGTYNEQFF
clone size: .; D gene: .; V gene: TRBV25-1; J gene: TRBJ1-2; CDR3 length: 13; CDR3 DNA: TGTGCCAGCAGGGGGGCAGGGAACCATGGCTACACCTTC; CDR3 protein: CASRGAGNHGYTF
clone size: .; D gene: .; V gene: TRBV12-3/TRBV12-4; J gene: TRBJ2-7; CDR3 length: 12; CDR3 DNA: TGTGCCAGCAGCCCCCCAGTCGGGGAGCAGTACTTC; CDR3 protein: CASSPPVGEQYF
clone size: .; D gene: .; V gene: TRBV6-2/TRBV6-3; J gene: TRBJ1-1; CDR3 length: 15; CDR3 DNA: TGTGCCAGCAGTTACTCTGGCAGGATGAATACTGAAGCTTTCTTT; CDR3 protein: CASSYSGRMNTEAFF
clone size: .; D gene: .; V gene: TRBV7-6; J gene: TRBJ2-7; CDR3 length: 13; CDR3 DNA: TGTGCCAGCAGCTGGGGACAAGGTAACGAGCAGTACTTC; CDR3 protein: CASSWGQGNEQYF
clone size: .; D gene: TRBD1; V gene: TRBV7-9; J gene: TRBJ1-6; CDR3 length: 16; CDR3 DNA: TGTGCCAGCAGCTTAGGGGACAGGGGTAACAATTCACCCCTCCACTTT; CDR3 protein: CASSLGDRGNNSPLHF
clone size: .; D gene: .; V gene: TRBV20-1; J gene: TRBJ1-5; CDR3 length: 14; CDR3 DNA: TGCAGTGCTAGTCATGTAAATAGCAATCAGCCCCAGCATTTT; CDR3 protein: CSASHVNSNQPQHF